This T cell receptor beta chain appears in the sequencing data of a study of molecular identifiers for immune sequencing clone quantification. In regard to this clonotype: Its antigen is not identified.

Findings and caveats of the study: Highly expanded clones may be undercounted when identical TCR molecules share barcodes.

J gave up 9 bases and V 5 bases, and 17 bases lay outside the gene matches. Germline assignment: CDR1 SEHNR and CDR2 FQNEAQ (reference sequence). The CDR3 is made up of 16 amino acids. MiXCR was run by TCRdb on the PCR reads, yielding one entry per CDR3 protein. This table has about 510,000 distinct CDR3 sequences, around 23% appearing once. Material: naive CD8+ T cells from blood, with Jurkat cell RNA spiked in. Indicated subset: FACS-sorted CD8+CD4-CCR7+CD45RA+ naive T cells. V and J are TRBV7-9 and TRBJ2-5; 8 nucleotides line up with TRBD1. The clonotype originates from a human donor in good health. Some libraries in this study had Jurkat cell RNA spiked in. The CDR3 DNA sequence: TGTGCCAGCAGCGAGGCCGGGACAGGCTCACGGGGGTCCCAGTACTTC. It specifies CASSEAGTGSRGSQYF. Filled out from reference TRBV7-9 and TRBJ2-5, the complete variable domain reads DTGVSQNPRHKITKRGQNVTFRCDPISEHNRLYWYRQTLGQGPEFLTYFQNEAQLEKSRLLSDRFSAERPKGSFSTLEIQRTEQGDSAMYLCASSEAGTGSRGSQYFGPGTRLLVL.